The next 20 T cell receptor beta chains were all read from a single sample in a study of human thymus T cells. Assay used: immunoSEQ multiplex PCR; TCRdb lists only in-frame clones, some missing. The sample includes tens of thousands of clones, 94% seen only once; the top ten take about 6.5%. The sample comprised blood. Receptors originate from a boy under two years old with a congenital heart defect but otherwise immunologically healthy.

This clone was seen once. The chain carries TRBV10-3 and TRBJ2-1; no reliable D call. This CDR3 is 12 amino acids long. V lost 11 bases, J lost 9 bases, and 17 bases lay in between. Germline CDR1 is ENHRY and CDR2 is SYGVKD. The CDR3 DNA follows: TGTGCCCTACAGACCGCTTTCGGTGAGCAGTTCTTC. The encoded protein is CALQTAFGEQFF.

This chain links TRBV2 with TRBJ2-2, with 7 nucleotides matching TRBD2. CDR1 and CDR2 (germline): SNHLY, FYNNEI. The CDR3 is made up of 16 amino acids. V dropped 5 bases and J dropped 4; count of bases not matched to a gene: 10. CDR3 residues: CASSRGWASGTGELFF. DNA of the CDR3: TGTGCCAGCAGTCGGGGCTGGGCTAGCGGCACCGGGGAGCTGTTTTTT.

The chain uses TRBV4-1 and TRBJ1-1, with 10 positions matching TRBD1. CDR1 is MGHRA, CDR2 YSYEKL, per germline. The CDR3 sequence is 14 residues long. Losses at the gene ends were 1 base for V and 7 bases for J; bases not matched to a gene: 3. The CDR3 DNA follows: TGCGCCAGCAGCCAAGCCTGGACAGGGGGTGAAGCTTTCTTT. It specifies CASSQAWTGGEAFF.

CDR3 amino acids: CAIRTSGAREFF. In DNA form, the CDR3 reads TGTGCCATCAGGACTAGCGGGGCCCGGGAGTTCTTC. The J gene is TRBJ2-1, the V gene TRBV2, with 12 bases that match TRBD2. The CDR3 loop spans 12 amino acids. Germline values: CDR1 SNHLY, CDR2 FYNNEI. The ends lost 10 bases at V and 14 bases at J; junction bases unmatched: 9.

This rearrangement joins TRBV2 to TRBJ2-3; D unresolved. The V and J ends lost 4 bases and 6 bases respectively, with 11 bases between them. CDR3 length equals 13 residues. The germline V gene encodes CDR1 SNHLY and CDR2 FYNNEI. CDR3 nucleotides: TGTGCCAGCAGTGGGCGTTTCACCGATACGCAGTATTTT. It codes for CASSGRFTDTQYF.

V usage is TRBV5-1 and J usage is TRBJ2-1; unclear D gene. V was pared by 0 bases and J by 12 bases, with 16 bases between. The V gene's germline CDR1 is SGHRS and CDR2 YFSETQ. The CDR3 spans 14 residues. CDR3 residues: CASSLASEQIGQFF. CDR3 nucleotide sequence: TGCGCCAGCAGCTTGGCGTCGGAACAAATAGGGCAGTTCTTC.

This chain uses TRBV21-1 with TRBJ1-1; the table's D call, TRBD1, has no DNA check behind it. TRBV21-1 is recorded as a pseudogene. This CDR3 is 19 amino acids long. This CDR3 is CASSKNHSLTGGMNTEAFF. CDR3 DNA: TGTGCCAGCAGCAAAAATCACAGCTTGACAGGGGGTATGAACACTGAAGCTTTCTTT.

The rearrangement joins TRBV10-1 to TRBJ2-7, with a tentative D call TRBD1 (6 bases). V lost 9 bases, J lost 0 bases, and 9 bases lay in between. The CDR3 contains 12 residues. Per the germline V gene, CDR1 is WNHNN and CDR2 is SYGVQD (reference sequence). The CDR3 loop reads CASQDSSYEQYF. The CDR3 nucleotides are TGCGCCAGTCAGGACAGCTCCTACGAGCAGTACTTC.

This sequence joins TRBV19 and TRBJ1-3; D gene ambiguous. The V gene's germline CDR1 is LNHDA and CDR2 SQIVND (reference sequence). V was clipped by 6 bases and J by 0 bases, with 9 bases between them. The CDR3 totals 14 residues. CDR3 sequence reads: CASRDRFSGNTIYF. In DNA form, the CDR3 reads TGTGCCAGTAGGGACCGCTTCTCTGGAAACACCATATATTTT.

The chain couples TRBV28 to TRBJ2-1; 11 bases agree with TRBD1. CDR3 length equals 15 residues. V lost 1 base and J lost 7; bases outside the gene matches: 3. Per germline, CDR1 MDHEN and CDR2 SYDVKM. The CDR3 loop reads CASSLSGQGGNEQFF. The CDR3 DNA reads as TGTGCCAGCAGTTTATCGGGACAGGGGGGGAATGAGCAGTTCTTC.

This chain connects TRBV19 to TRBJ1-5, with 8 nucleotides matching TRBD1. Germline CDR1 reads LNHDA; CDR2 reads SQIVND (reference sequence). V trimming: 3 bases; J trimming: 1 base; junction bases outside the gene matches: 11. CDR3 length: 18 amino acids. The CDR3 region has the DNA TGTGCCAGTAGTATGGGACGTTACAGGGGGGGCAGCAATCAGCCCCAGCATTTT. It encodes CASSMGRYRGGSNQPQHF.

The chain carries TRBV15 and TRBJ2-7; 7 nucleotides agree with TRBD2. Trimming took 1 base from V and 0 from J; bases not matched to a gene: 6. The CDR3 sequence is 16 residues long. Germline lookup yields CDR1 LNHNV and CDR2 YYDKDF (reference sequence). The CDR3, as DNA: TGTGCCACCAGCAGAGTAGGAGCGGGGTACTCCTACGAGCAGTACTTC. Translating it yields CATSRVGAGYSYEQYF.

The gene calls are TRBV4-2 and TRBJ2-1; TRBD2 matches 10 bases. Germline V CDR1 and CDR2: LGHNA, YNFKEQ. The ends lost 0 bases at V and 7 bases at J; junction bases unmatched: 9. The CDR3 is 17 residues long. This chain's CDR3 is CASSQDGLAGELNEQFF. Written as DNA, the CDR3 is TGTGCCAGCAGCCAAGATGGGCTAGCGGGGGAGTTGAATGAGCAGTTCTTC.

The chain carries TRBV18 and TRBJ2-1, with 10 bases matching TRBD2. The germline V gene encodes CDR1 KGHSH and CDR2 LQKENI. Losses at the gene ends were 0 bases for V and 2 bases for J; bases not matched to a gene: 1. This CDR3 has 16 residues. The CDR3 coding sequence is TGTGCCAGCTCACCACCCCTAGCGGGAGCCTACAATGAGCAGTTCTTC. This sequence encodes CASSPPLAGAYNEQFF.

The V and J genes are TRBV18 and TRBJ2-5; 9 bases agree with TRBD2. Germline-derived CDR1 and CDR2 are KGHSH and LQKENI. V lost 4 bases to trimming and J lost 4 bases; unmatched junction nucleotides: 1. CDR3 length: 13 amino acids. Here the CDR3 DNA reads TGTGCCAGCTCACTGACTAGCGGAGAGACCCAGTACTTC. It specifies CASSLTSGETQYF.

This sequence joins TRBV5-6 and TRBJ1-1; D may be TRBD1 (5 bases). The V gene lost 1 base and the J gene lost 5 bases, with 12 bases spanning the gap. The CDR3 length is 14 residues. CDR1 and CDR2 (germline): SGHDT, YYEEEE. CDR3 nucleotide sequence: TGTGCCAGCAGCTTGCACAGGCATACTACTGAAGCTTTCTTT. Encoded protein: CASSLHRHTTEAFF.

This sequence joins TRBV28 and TRBJ2-3; 9 bases are shared with TRBD2. The V segment lost 0 bases and the J segment 3 bases; nucleotides outside the gene matches: 7. Germline lookup yields CDR1 MDHEN and CDR2 SYDVKM. This CDR3 comprises 17 residues. Here the CDR3 DNA reads TGTGCCAGCAGTTTATGGCTTGGCGGGAGGGCTACAGATACGCAGTATTTT. This encodes CASSLWLGGRATDTQYF.

Only one count was recorded for this clone. The chain uses TRBV5-1 and TRBJ2-3; no firm D call. The ends were cut back, 1 base at V and 0 bases at J, with 15 bases in the middle. The V gene's germline CDR1 is SGHRS and CDR2 YFSETQ. CDR3 size: 17 residues. CDR3 sequence (DNA): TGCGCCAGCAGCTTGCCTTTTCGGCTCGATAGCACAGATACGCAGTATTTT. Encoded protein: CASSLPFRLDSTDTQYF.

This clone has just one count. V usage is TRBV7-9 and J usage is TRBJ2-5, with D possibly TRBD2 on 6 matching bases. The germline V gene encodes CDR1 SEHNR and CDR2 FQNEAQ (reference sequence). This CDR3 comprises 13 residues. Trimming cost V 2 bases and J 2 bases, with 6 bases left between them. In DNA form, the CDR3 reads TGTGCCAGCAGCTTACTAGCGCAAGAGACCCAGTACTTC. Its translation: CASSLLAQETQYF.

The rearrangement links TRBV18 to TRBJ2-7; D is ambiguous. The ends were cut back, 2 bases at V and 7 bases at J, with 15 bases in the middle. This CDR3 contains 14 residues. Germline lookup yields CDR1 KGHSH and CDR2 LQKENI. CDR3 residues: CASSPTPGQREQYF. Written as DNA, the CDR3 is TGTGCCAGCTCACCAACCCCCGGTCAGAGGGAGCAGTACTTC.